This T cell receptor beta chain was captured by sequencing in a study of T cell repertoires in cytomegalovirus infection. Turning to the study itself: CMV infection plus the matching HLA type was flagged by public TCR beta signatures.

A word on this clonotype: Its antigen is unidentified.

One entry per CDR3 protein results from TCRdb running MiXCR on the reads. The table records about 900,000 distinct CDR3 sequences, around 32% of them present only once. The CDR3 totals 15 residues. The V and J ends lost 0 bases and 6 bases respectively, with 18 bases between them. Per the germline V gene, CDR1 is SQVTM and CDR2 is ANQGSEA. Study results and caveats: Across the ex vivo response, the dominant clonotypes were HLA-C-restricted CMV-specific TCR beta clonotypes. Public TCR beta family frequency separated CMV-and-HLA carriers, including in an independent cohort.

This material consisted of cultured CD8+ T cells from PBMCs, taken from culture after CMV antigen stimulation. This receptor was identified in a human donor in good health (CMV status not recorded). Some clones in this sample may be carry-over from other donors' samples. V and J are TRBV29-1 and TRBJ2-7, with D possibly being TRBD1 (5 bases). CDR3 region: CSVEDQKGAELEQYF. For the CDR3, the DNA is TGCAGCGTTGAAGATCAAAAAGGGGCTGAGCTCGAGCAGTACTTC.